This is a list of T cell receptor beta chains from one sample in a study of identical twins. TCRdb re-derived calls from the 5' RACE reads in MiXCR, one entry per CDR3 protein. The sample shows some 500,000 distinct CDR3 sequences, 14% of them seen only once. Separately, the same data were catalogued under a study of yellow fever vaccine responses in identical twins.

The sequencing sample was made of CD4+ T cells sorted from blood. These TCRs come from a woman younger than 30 in good health. CDR3s leave out the opening cysteine and the closing phenylalanine or tryptophan. Fields, in order: J gene, V gene, CDR3 protein.

j_call: TRBJ2-5
v_call: TRBV7-2
cdr3_aa: ASNFGGGRETQY

j_call: TRBJ2-1
v_call: TRBV20-1
cdr3_aa: SSPGGSFKEQF

j_call: TRBJ2-3
v_call: TRBV6-5
cdr3_aa: ASSYSSNGGRDTQY

j_call: TRBJ2-3
v_call: TRBV10-3
cdr3_aa: AISAAPGTSGSTDTQY

j_call: TRBJ2-2
v_call: TRBV7-2
cdr3_aa: ASSLSGVYNTGELF

j_call: TRBJ1-1
v_call: TRBV19
cdr3_aa: ASMGEMNTEAF

j_call: TRBJ2-1
v_call: TRBV5-1
cdr3_aa: ASSLQTSALSEQF

j_call: TRBJ1-2
v_call: TRBV4-2
cdr3_aa: ASSQDIQGAAGYT

j_call: TRBJ2-7
v_call: TRBV6-2/TRBV6-3
cdr3_aa: ASSYPPLGTSGRAVPREQY

j_call: TRBJ2-3
v_call: TRBV30
cdr3_aa: AWSLPGTGGGDTQY

j_call: TRBJ2-7
v_call: TRBV27
cdr3_aa: ASRTVTYEQY

j_call: TRBJ2-7
v_call: TRBV7-8
cdr3_aa: ASTKTGGGEQY

j_call: TRBJ2-3
v_call: TRBV6-5
cdr3_aa: ASNYAAAAHKPSTDTQY

j_call: TRBJ1-5
v_call: TRBV5-1
cdr3_aa: ASSLASGQPQH

j_call: TRBJ2-1
v_call: TRBV4-2
cdr3_aa: ASSQAGTGENEQF

j_call: TRBJ2-3
v_call: TRBV6-2/TRBV6-3
cdr3_aa: ASSSAGAGTDTQY

j_call: TRBJ2-7
v_call: TRBV4-3
cdr3_aa: ASSQIRVGEQY

j_call: TRBJ2-3
v_call: TRBV6-1
cdr3_aa: ASSGGTGGFFTDTQY

j_call: TRBJ1-5
v_call: TRBV12-3/TRBV12-4
cdr3_aa: ASSDRGLSNQPQH

j_call: TRBJ2-7
v_call: TRBV20-1
cdr3_aa: SARPLLAQKYEQY

j_call: TRBJ2-5
v_call: TRBV7-9
cdr3_aa: ASSLAGEKQETQY

j_call: TRBJ2-2
v_call: TRBV3-1
cdr3_aa: ASSRRGGRTGELF

j_call: TRBJ1-4
v_call: TRBV6-1
cdr3_aa: ASRGSQDEKLF

j_call: TRBJ2-1
v_call: TRBV11-2
cdr3_aa: ASSLGWGRSSRSYNEQF

j_call: TRBJ2-1
v_call: TRBV4-3
cdr3_aa: ASSPVAGTNGNEQF

j_call: TRBJ2-1
v_call: TRBV6-1
cdr3_aa: ASSRTSGGKYNEQF

j_call: TRBJ2-7
v_call: TRBV28
cdr3_aa: ASSLRTGIPYEQY

j_call: TRBJ1-1
v_call: TRBV24-1
cdr3_aa: ATSDIGDRGPEAF

j_call: TRBJ2-7
v_call: TRBV28
cdr3_aa: ASSSAFREQY

j_call: TRBJ2-2
v_call: TRBV15
cdr3_aa: ATSPPFSGYTGELF

j_call: TRBJ2-3
v_call: TRBV20-1
cdr3_aa: SADAGTVSTDTQY

j_call: TRBJ2-1
v_call: TRBV28
cdr3_aa: ASERGTGYNEQF

j_call: TRBJ2-5
v_call: TRBV2
cdr3_aa: ASTEDRGPSTTQY

j_call: TRBJ2-5
v_call: TRBV6-2/TRBV6-3
cdr3_aa: ASSYGSGAGETQY

j_call: TRBJ1-1
v_call: TRBV7-8
cdr3_aa: ASSLASGLTEAF

j_call: TRBJ2-7
v_call: TRBV29-1
cdr3_aa: SVAGTGAGEQY

j_call: TRBJ2-5
v_call: TRBV6-2/TRBV6-3
cdr3_aa: ASSDRELTGTQY

j_call: TRBJ2-3
v_call: TRBV29-1
cdr3_aa: SVARGQDTQY

j_call: TRBJ2-7
v_call: TRBV9
cdr3_aa: ASSVSLGAYEQY